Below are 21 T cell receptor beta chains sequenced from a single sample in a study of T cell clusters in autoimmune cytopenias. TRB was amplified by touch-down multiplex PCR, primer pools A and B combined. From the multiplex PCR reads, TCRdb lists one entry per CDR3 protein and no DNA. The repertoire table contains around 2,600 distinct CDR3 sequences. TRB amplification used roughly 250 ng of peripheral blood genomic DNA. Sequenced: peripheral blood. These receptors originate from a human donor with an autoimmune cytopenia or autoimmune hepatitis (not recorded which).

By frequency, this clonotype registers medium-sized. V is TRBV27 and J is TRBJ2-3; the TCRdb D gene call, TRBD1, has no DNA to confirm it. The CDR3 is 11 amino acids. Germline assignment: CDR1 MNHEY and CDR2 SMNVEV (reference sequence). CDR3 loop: CASTGTGTLYF.

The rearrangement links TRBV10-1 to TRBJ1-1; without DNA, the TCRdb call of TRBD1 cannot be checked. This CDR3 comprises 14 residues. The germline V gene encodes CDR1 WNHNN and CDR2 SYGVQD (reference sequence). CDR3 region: CASSSGTEDTEAFF.

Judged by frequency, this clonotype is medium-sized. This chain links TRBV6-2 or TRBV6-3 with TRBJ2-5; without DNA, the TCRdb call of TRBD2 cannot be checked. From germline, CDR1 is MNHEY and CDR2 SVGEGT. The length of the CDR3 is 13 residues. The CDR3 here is CASSGEREETQYF.

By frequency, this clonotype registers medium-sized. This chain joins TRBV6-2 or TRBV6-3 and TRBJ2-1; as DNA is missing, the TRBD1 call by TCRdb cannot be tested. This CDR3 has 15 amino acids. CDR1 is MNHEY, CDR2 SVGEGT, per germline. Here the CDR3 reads CASSRGQARTNEQFF.

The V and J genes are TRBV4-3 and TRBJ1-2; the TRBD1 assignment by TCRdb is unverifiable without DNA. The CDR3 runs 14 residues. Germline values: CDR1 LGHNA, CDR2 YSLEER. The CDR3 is CASSQVTGTGRYTF.

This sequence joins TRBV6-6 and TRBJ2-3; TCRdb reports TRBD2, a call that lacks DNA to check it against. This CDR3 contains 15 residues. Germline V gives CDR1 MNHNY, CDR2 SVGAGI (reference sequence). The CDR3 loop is CASSYSGGGAEAQYF.

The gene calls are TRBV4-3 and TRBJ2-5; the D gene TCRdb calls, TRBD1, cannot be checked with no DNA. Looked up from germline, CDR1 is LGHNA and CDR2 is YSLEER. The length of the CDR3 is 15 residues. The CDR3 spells CASSQESRSGETQYF.

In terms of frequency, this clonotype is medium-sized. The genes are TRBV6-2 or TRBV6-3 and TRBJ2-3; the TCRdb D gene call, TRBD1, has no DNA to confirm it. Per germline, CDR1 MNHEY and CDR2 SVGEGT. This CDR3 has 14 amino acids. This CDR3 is CASSSAMGAETQYF.

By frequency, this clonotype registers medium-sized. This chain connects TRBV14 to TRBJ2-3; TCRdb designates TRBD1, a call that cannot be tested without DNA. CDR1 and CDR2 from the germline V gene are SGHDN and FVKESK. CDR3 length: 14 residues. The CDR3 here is CASSQVTGADTQYF.

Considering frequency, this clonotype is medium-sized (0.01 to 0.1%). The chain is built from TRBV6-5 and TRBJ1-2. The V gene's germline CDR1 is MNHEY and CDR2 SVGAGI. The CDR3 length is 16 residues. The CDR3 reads CASSYSSGPGDYGYTF.

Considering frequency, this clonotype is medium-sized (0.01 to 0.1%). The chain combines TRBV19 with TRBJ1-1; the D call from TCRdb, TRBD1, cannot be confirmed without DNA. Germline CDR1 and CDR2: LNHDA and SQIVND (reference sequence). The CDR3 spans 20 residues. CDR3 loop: CASSIRYTGDRRLENTEAFF.

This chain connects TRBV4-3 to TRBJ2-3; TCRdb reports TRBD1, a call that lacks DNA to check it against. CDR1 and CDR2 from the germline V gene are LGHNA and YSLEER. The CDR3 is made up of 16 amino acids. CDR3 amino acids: CASSQAHGTRPNTQCF.

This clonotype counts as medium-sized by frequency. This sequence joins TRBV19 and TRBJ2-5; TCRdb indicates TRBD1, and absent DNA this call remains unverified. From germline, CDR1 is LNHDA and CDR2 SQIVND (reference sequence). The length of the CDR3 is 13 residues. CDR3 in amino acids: CASATGNQETQYF.

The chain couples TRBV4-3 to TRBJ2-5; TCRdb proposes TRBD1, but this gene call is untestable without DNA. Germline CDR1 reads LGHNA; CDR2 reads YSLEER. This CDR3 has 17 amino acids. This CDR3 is CASSQDPSEGPGETQYF.

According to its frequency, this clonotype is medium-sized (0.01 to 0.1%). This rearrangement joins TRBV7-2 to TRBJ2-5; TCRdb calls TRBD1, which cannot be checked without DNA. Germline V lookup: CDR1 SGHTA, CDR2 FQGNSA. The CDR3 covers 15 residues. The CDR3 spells CASSPEGHRQETQYF. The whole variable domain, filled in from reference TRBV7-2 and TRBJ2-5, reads GAGVSQSPSNKVTEKGKDVELRCDPISGHTALYWYRQSLGQGLEFLIYFQGNSAPDKSGLPSDRFSAERTGGSVSTLTIQRTQQEDSAVYLCASSPEGHRQETQYFGPGTRLLVL.

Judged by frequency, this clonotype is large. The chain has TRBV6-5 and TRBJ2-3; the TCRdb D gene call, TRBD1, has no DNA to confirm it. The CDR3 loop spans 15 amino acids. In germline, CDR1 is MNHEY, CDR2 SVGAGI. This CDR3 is CASSWTASYTDTQYF.

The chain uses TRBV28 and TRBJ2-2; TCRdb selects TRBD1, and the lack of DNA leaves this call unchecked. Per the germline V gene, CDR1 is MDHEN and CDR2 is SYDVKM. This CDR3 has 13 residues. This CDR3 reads CALQGAFTGELFF.

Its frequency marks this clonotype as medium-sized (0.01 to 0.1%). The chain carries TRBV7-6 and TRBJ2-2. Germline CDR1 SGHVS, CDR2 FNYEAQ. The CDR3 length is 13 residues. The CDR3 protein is CASSQTYTGELFF.

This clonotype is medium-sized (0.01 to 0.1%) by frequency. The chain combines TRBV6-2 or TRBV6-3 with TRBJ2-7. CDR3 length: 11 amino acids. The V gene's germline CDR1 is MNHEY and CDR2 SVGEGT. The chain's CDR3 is CASSQTYEQYF.

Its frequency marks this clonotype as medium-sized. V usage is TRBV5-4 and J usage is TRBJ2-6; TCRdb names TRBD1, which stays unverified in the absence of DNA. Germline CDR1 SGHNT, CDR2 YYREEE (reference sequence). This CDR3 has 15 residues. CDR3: CASSSTGRGANVLTF.

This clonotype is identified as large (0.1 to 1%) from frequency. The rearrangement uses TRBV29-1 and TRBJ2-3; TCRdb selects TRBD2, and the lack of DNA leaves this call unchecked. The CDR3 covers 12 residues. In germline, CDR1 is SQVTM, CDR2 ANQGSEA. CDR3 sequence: CSVDSGTDTQYF.